Sequencing of this T cell receptor beta chain was carried out in a study of blood T cell repertoires in COVID-19. The germline V gene encodes CDR1 SEHNR and CDR2 FQNEAQ (reference sequence). The CDR3 has 16 amino acids. Losses at the gene ends were 4 bases for V and 2 bases for J; bases not matched to a gene: 10. Using immunoSEQ multiplex PCR, the repertoire was profiled, and TCRdb retains in-frame clones only, with some absent. Of 120,000 or so clones detected, approximately 68% appear once; the ten largest clones hold over 2%. The material sequenced was peripheral blood. This chain connects TRBV7-9 to TRBJ2-5; 7 bases line up with TRBD1. This receptor was obtained from a woman between 65 and 79 years old with acute or convalescent COVID-19. The CDR3 DNA sequence: TGTGCCAGCAGCTCCTCAGGGGGAATCAAACAAGAGACCCAGTACTTC. This gives the protein CASSSSGGIKQETQYF.